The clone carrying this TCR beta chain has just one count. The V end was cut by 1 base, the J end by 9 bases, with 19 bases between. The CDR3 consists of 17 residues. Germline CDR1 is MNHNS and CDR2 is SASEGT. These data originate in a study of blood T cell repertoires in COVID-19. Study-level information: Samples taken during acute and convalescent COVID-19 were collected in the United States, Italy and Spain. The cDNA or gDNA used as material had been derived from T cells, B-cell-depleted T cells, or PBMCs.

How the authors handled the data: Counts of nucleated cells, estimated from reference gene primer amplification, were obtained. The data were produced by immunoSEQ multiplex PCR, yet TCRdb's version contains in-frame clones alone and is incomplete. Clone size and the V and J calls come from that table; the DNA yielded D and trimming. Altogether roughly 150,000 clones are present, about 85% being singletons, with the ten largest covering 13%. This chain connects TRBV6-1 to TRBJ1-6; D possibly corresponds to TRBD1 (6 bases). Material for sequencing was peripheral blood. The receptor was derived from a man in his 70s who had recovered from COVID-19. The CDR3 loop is CASSEGGGFSRFSPLHF. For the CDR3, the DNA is TGTGCCAGCAGTGAAGGGGGGGGCTTTAGCAGATTTTCACCCCTCCACTTT.